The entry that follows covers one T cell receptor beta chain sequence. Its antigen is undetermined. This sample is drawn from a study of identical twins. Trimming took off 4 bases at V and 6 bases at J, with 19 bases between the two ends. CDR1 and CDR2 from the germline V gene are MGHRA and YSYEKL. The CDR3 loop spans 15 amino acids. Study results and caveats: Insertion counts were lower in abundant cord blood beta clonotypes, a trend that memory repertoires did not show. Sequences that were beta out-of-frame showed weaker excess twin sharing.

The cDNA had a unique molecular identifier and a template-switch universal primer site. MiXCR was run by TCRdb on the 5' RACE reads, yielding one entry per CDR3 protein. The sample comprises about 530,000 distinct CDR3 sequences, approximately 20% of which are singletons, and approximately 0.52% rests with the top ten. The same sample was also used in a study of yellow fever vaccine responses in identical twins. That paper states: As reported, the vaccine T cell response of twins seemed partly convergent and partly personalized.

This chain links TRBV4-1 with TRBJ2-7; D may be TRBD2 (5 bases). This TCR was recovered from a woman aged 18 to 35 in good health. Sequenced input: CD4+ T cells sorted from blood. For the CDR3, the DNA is TGCGCCAGCAGCCCCGGAGGCGCAGGTAGATCCGAGCAGTACTTC. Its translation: CASSPGGAGRSEQYF.